Described below is a single T cell receptor (beta chain) sequence and its context. Antigen unknown. Clones were read by immunoSEQ multiplex PCR, and TCRdb kept only the in-frame ones, dropping some. The sample consists of 99,000 or so clones, over 75% of them appearing once. The sample comes from a study of T cell responses to AZD1222 COVID-19 vaccine. Findings and limits, study-wide: Reports indicate that nearly half of spike-specific TCRs are directed at unmutated variant regions.

V lost 10 bases to trimming and J lost 6 bases; unmatched junction nucleotides: 9. Germline CDR1 reads LGHNA; CDR2 reads YSLEER. This CDR3 contains 13 residues. The sequence was obtained from an adult in good health. Sequencing used peripheral blood, obtained on day 0 of AZD1222 vaccination. The chain is built from TRBV4-3 and TRBJ2-1; 7 bases line up with TRBD1. Here the CDR3 reads CATSRTGINEQFF. CDR3 in DNA: TGCGCCACCTCGAGGACAGGAATCAATGAGCAGTTCTTC.